What follows describes a single T cell receptor (beta chain). Original data processing: Reference gene primer amplification gave nucleated cell count estimates. Clones were sequenced by immunoSEQ multiplex PCR, and TCRdb holds only the in-frame ones, with some missing. V, J and clone size were drawn from that table, and D and trimming were deduced from the DNA. Of some 130,000 clones listed, around 84% are singletons. This entry is derived from a study of blood T cell repertoires in COVID-19. Across the whole study: PBMCs, B-cell-depleted T cells, or T cells provided the cDNA or gDNA that made up the material.

This CDR3 is 18 amino acids long. Germline values: CDR1 KGHSH, CDR2 LQKENI. V shed 3 bases, J shed 4 bases, and the junction held 15 bases outside the gene matches. Across about two dozen US areas, participants ranged in age from roughly 18 to 89 years. Cohort assignment relied on participant-reported clinical history. The origin of this receptor is a man in his forties with acute COVID-19. The V call is TRBV18, the J call TRBJ2-1; 7 bases agree with TRBD2. Sequenced: PBMCs or T cells enriched from blood (not recorded which). CDR3 loop: CASSPFTSARLNYNEQFF. CDR3 coding DNA: TGTGCCAGCTCACCCTTTACTAGCGCCCGTCTTAATTACAATGAGCAGTTCTTC.